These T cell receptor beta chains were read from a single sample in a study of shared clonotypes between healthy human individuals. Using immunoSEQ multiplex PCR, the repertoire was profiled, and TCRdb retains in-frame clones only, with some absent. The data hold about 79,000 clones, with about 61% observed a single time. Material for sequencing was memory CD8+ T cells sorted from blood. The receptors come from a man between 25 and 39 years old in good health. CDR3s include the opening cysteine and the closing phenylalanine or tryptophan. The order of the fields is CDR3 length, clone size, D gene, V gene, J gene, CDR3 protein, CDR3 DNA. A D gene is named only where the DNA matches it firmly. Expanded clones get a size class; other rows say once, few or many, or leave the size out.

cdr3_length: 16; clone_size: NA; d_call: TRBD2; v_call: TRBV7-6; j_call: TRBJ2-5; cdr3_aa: CASSLVHWLAEETQYF; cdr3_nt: TGTGCCAGCAGCTTAGTACATTGGCTAGCGGAAGAGACCCAGTACTTC
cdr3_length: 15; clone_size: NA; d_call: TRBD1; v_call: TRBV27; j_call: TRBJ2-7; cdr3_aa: CASSRGTGEVYEQYF; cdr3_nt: TGTGCCAGCAGTCGGGGAACAGGGGAAGTCTACGAGCAGTACTTC
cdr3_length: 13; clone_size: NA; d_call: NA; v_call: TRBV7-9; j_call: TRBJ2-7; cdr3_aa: CASSPPRGGEQYF; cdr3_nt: TGTGCCAGCAGCCCGCCACGAGGAGGTGAGCAGTACTTC
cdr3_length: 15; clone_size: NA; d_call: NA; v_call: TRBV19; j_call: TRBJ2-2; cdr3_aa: CASSIISEITGELFF; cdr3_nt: TGTGCCAGTAGTATTATTAGCGAGATCACCGGGGAGCTGTTTTTT
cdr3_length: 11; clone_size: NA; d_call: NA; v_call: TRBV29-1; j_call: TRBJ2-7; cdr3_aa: CSVEIQGEQYF; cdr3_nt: TGCAGCGTTGAAATTCAGGGCGAGCAGTACTTC
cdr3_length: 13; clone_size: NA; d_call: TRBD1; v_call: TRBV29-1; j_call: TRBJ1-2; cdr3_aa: CSVEKTGDYGYTF; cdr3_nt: TGCAGCGTTGAGAAGACAGGGGACTATGGCTACACCTTC
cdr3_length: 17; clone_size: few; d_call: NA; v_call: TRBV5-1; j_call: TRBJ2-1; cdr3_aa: CASSPGGSTRHYNEQFF; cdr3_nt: TGCGCCAGCAGCCCAGGAGGGTCCACGAGACACTACAATGAGCAGTTCTTC
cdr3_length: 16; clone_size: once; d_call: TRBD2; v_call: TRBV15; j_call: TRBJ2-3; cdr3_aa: CATSRDGTSGADTQYF; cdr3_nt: TGTGCCACCAGCAGAGATGGTACGAGCGGGGCAGATACGCAGTATTTT
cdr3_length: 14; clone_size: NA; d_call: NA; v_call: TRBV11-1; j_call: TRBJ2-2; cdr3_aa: CASSLVAGTGELFF; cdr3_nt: TGTGCCAGCAGCTTAGTGGCAGGTACCGGGGAGCTGTTTTTT
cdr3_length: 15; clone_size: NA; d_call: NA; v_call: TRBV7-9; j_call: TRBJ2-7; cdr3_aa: CASSLLRRSSYEQYF; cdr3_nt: TGTGCCAGCAGCTTACTTAGACGAAGCTCCTACGAGCAGTACTTC
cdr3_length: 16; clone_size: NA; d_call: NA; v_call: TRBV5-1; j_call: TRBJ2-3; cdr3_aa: CASSLWGGTGTDTQYF; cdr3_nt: TGCGCCAGCAGCTTGTGGGGCGGGACCGGCACAGATACGCAGTATTTT
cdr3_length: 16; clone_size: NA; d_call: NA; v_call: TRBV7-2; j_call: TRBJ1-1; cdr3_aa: CASSFDSLQGNTEAFF; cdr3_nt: TGTGCCAGCAGCTTCGACTCTCTACAGGGGAACACTGAAGCTTTCTTT
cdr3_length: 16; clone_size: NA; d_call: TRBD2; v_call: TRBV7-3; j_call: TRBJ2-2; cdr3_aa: CASSPLGLAGTGELFF; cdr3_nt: TGTGCCAGCAGCCCACTGGGACTAGCGGGTACCGGGGAGCTGTTTTTT
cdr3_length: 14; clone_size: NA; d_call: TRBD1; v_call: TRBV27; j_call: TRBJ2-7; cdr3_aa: CASRAPGQGDEQYF; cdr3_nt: TGTGCCAGTCGCGCCCCGGGACAGGGGGACGAGCAGTACTTC
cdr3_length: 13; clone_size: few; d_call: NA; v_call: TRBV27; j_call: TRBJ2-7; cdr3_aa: CASGWPGSYEQYF; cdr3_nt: TGTGCCAGCGGCTGGCCAGGCTCCTACGAGCAGTACTTC
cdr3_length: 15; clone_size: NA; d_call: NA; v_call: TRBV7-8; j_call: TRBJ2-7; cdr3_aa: CASSLEEGAIYEQYF; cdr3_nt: TGTGCCAGCAGCTTAGAGGAAGGGGCTATTTACGAGCAGTACTTC
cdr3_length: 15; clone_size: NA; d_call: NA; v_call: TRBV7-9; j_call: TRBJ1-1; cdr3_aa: CASSLEAPAQGEAFF; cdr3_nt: TGTGCCAGCAGCTTAGAGGCGCCAGCACAGGGAGAAGCTTTCTTT
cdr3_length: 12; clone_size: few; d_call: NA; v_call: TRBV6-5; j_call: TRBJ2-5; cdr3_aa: CASSPVPETQYF; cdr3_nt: TGTGCCAGCAGTCCCGTCCCAGAGACCCAGTACTTC
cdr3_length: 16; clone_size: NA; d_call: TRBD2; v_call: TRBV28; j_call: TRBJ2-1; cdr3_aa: CASSVLTSGLYNEQFF; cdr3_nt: TGTGCCAGCAGTGTGCTGACTAGCGGACTTTACAATGAGCAGTTCTTC
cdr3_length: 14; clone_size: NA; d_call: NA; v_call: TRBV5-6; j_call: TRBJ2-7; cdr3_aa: CASSLGVREYEQYF; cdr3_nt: TGTGCCAGCAGCTTAGGGGTCAGGGAGTACGAGCAGTACTTC
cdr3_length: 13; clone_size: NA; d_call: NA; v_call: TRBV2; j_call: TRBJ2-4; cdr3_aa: CASSRDGGDIQYF; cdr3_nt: TGTGCCAGCAGTCGGGACGGAGGGGACATTCAGTACTTC
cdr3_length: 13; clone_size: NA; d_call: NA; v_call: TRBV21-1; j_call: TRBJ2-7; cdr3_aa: CASSRDSSYEQYF; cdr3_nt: TGTGCCAGCAGCAGGGACAGCTCCTACGAGCAGTACTTC
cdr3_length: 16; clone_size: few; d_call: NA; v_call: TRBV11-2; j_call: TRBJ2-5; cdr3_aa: CASSLLHIPGRETQYF; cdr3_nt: TGTGCCAGCAGCTTACTACATATCCCGGGGAGAGAGACCCAGTACTTC
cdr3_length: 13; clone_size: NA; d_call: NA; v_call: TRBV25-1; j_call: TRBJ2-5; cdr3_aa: CASRGPLRETQYF; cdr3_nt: TGTGCCAGCAGGGGGCCCCTAAGAGAGACCCAGTACTTC
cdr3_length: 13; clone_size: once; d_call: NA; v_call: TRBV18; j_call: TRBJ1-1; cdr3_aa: CASSQSGSTEAFF; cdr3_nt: TGTGCCAGCTCACAGTCGGGGAGCACTGAAGCTTTCTTT
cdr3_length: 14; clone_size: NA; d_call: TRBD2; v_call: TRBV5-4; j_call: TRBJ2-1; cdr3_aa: CASRFSGRFDEQFF; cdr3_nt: TGTGCCAGCAGGTTTAGCGGGAGGTTTGATGAGCAGTTCTTC
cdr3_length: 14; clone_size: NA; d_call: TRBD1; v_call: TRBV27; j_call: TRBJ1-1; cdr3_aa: CASSLQGGNTEAFF; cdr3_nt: TGTGCCAGCAGTTTACAGGGGGGGAACACTGAAGCTTTCTTT
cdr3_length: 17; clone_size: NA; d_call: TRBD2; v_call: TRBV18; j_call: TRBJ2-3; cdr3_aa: CASSTLGLAGVADTQYF; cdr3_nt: TGTGCCAGCTCCACACTGGGGCTAGCGGGAGTGGCAGATACGCAGTATTTT
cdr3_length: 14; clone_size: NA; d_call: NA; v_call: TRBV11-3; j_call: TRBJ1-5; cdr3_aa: CASSRAGNNQPQHF; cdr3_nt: TGTGCCAGCAGCCGCGCAGGGAACAATCAGCCCCAGCATTTT
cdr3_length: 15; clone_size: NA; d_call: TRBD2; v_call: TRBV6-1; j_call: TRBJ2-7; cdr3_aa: CASKEASGTSYEQYF; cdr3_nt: TGTGCCAGCAAGGAGGCTAGCGGAACCTCCTACGAGCAGTACTTC
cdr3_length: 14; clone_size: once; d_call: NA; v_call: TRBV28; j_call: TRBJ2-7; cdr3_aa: CASSPTLGRNEQYF; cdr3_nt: TGTGCCAGCAGTCCGACCCTAGGGCGAAACGAGCAGTACTTC
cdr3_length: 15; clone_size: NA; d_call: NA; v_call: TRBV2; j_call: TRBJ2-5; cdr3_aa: CASSEAPDNQETQYF; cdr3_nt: TGTGCCAGCAGTGAAGCCCCAGATAACCAAGAGACCCAGTACTTC
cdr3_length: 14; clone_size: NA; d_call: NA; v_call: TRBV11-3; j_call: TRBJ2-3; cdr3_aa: CASSYQGYTDTQYF; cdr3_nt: TGTGCCAGCAGCTACCAAGGATACACAGATACGCAGTATTTT
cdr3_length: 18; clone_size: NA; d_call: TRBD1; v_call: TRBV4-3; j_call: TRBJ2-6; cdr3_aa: CASSQADRGASGANVLTF; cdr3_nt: TGCGCCAGCAGCCAAGCGGACAGGGGGGCTTCTGGGGCCAACGTCCTGACTTTC
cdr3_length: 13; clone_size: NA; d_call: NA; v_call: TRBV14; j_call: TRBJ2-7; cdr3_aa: CASSLTNPHEQYF; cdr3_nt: TGTGCCAGCAGCCTTACTAACCCCCACGAGCAGTACTTC
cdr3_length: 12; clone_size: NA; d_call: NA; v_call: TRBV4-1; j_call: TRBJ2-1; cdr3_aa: CASRGRGDEQFF; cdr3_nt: TGCGCCAGCAGGGGCCGAGGCGATGAGCAGTTCTTC
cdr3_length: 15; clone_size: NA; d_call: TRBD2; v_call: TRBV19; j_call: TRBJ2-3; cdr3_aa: CASSPGLAATDTQYF; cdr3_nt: TGTGCCAGTAGCCCTGGACTAGCGGCCACAGATACGCAGTATTTT
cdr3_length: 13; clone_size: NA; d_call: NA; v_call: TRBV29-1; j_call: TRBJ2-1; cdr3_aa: CSVGVSSYNEQFF; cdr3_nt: TGCAGCGTTGGGGTGAGCTCCTACAATGAGCAGTTCTTC
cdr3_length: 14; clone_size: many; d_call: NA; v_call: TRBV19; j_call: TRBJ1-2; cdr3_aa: CASSISGALGGYTF; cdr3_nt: TGTGCCAGTAGTATTTCAGGGGCCCTTGGTGGCTACACCTTC
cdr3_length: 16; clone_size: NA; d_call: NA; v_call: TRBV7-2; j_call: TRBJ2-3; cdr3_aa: CASSLFAGFGTDTQYF; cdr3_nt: TGTGCCAGCAGCTTATTCGCGGGGTTCGGGACAGATACGCAGTATTTT
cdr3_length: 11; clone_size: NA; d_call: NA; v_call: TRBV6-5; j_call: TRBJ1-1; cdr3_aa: CASRRGTEAFF; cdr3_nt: TGTGCCAGCAGACGGGGCACTGAAGCTTTCTTT
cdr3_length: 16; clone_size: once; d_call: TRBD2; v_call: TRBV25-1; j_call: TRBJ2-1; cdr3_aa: CASSALYSGSVDEQFF; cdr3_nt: TGTGCCAGCAGTGCCCTGTATAGCGGGAGCGTCGATGAGCAGTTCTTC
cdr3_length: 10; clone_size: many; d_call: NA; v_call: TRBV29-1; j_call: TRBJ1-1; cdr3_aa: CSVGGTQAFF; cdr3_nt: TGCAGCGTTGGCGGGACACAAGCTTTCTTT
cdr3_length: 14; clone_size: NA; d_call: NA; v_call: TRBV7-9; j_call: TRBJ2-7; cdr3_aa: CASSLDTAAYEQYF; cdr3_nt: TGTGCCAGCAGCTTAGACACGGCCGCCTACGAGCAGTACTTC
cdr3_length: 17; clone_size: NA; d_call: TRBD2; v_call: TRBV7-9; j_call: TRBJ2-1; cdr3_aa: CASSLPDGTSSYNEQFF; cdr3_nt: TGTGCCAGCAGCTTACCCGACGGGACTAGCTCCTACAATGAGCAGTTCTTC
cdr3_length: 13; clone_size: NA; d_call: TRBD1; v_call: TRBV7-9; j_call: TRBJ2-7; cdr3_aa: CASSPGTVVQQYF; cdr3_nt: TGTGCCAGCAGCCCAGGGACAGTAGTGCAGCAGTACTTC
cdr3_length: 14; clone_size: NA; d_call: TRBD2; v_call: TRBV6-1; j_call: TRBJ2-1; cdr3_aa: CASRVAGVRNEQFF; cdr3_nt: TGTGCCAGCAGAGTAGCGGGAGTACGGAATGAGCAGTTCTTC
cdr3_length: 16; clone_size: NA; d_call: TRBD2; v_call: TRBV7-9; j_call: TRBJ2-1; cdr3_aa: CASSLRGVGLAAEQFF; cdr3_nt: TGTGCCAGCAGCTTACGGGGGGTGGGACTAGCTGCCGAGCAGTTCTTC
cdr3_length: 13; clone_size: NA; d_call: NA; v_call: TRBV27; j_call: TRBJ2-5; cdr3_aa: CASSFRPQETQYF; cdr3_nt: TGTGCCAGCAGTTTCCGCCCCCAAGAGACCCAGTACTTC
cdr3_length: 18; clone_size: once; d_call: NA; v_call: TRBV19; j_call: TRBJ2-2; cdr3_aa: CASTPSFSRDKRYGELFF; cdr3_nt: TGTGCCAGCACCCCATCGTTTAGCCGGGACAAGAGATACGGGGAGCTGTTTTTT
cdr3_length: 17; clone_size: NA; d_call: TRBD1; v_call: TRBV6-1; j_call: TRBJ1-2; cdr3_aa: CASSARDRGLPTPGYTF; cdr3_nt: TGTGCCAGCAGTGCCCGGGACAGGGGGCTGCCCACGCCTGGCTACACCTTC
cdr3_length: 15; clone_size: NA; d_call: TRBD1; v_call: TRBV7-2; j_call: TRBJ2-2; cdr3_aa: CASSSDRDISGELFF; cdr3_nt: TGTGCCAGCAGCTCGGACAGGGATATTAGCGGGGAGCTGTTTTTT
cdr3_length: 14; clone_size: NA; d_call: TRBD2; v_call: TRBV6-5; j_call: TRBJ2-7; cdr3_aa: CASRLAGGPYEQYF; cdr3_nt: TGTGCCAGCAGGTTAGCGGGAGGGCCCTACGAGCAGTACTTC
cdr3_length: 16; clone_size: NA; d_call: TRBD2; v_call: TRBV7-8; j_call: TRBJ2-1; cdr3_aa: CASSLEGDSGISEQFF; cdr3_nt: TGTGCCAGCAGCTTAGAAGGGGATAGCGGGATCAGTGAGCAGTTCTTC
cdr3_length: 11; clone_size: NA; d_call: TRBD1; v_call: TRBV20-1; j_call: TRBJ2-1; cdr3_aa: CSAGQANEQFF; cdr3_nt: TGCAGTGCCGGACAGGCCAATGAGCAGTTCTTC
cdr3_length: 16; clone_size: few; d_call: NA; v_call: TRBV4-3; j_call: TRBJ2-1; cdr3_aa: CASSQERAALYNEQFF; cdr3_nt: TGCGCCAGCAGCCAAGAACGAGCTGCACTTTACAATGAGCAGTTCTTC
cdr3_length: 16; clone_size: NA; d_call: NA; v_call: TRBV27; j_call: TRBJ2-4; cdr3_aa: CASSARVSGSKNIQYF; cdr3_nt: TGTGCCAGCAGTGCACGGGTGTCAGGGTCCAAAAACATTCAGTACTTC
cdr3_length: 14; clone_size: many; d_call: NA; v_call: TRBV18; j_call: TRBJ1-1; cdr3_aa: CASSPLWDSTEAFF; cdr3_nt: TGTGCCAGCTCACCATTATGGGATAGCACTGAAGCTTTCTTT